These 21 T cell receptor beta chains were all obtained from the same sample, sequenced in a study of CD8 T cells in ankylosing spondylitis (dated by TCRdb to about 2017). Broader findings and caveats from the paper: Blood from ankylosing spondylitis patients appeared to be characterized by a TCR beta motif made up of eight highly homologous amino acid variants.

To prepare the library, 5' RACE was applied. TCRdb shows the sequencer as Illumina HiSeq 2500. TCRdb cleaned the public reads at Q25 with fastp, built clones with MiXCR and kept in-frame beta chains. Each entry is one CDR3 protein sequence, shown with its most common DNA and genes. Across this sample there are roughly 220,000 distinct CDR3 sequences, with approximately 16% seen only once. Approximately 46% of the sample is taken by the ten largest. Antigens of these TCRs are unknown. The specimen was blood, either unsorted or a sorted T cell fraction (not recorded which). These TCRs come from a male donor with ankylosing spondylitis.

A single count supports this clonotype. The V and J genes are TRBV4-2 and TRBJ1-5, with unresolved D. CDR1 is LGHNA, CDR2 YNFKEQ, per germline. The CDR3 is 14 amino acids. V was clipped by 0 bases and J by 6 bases, with 9 bases between them. CDR3 DNA sequence: TGTGCCAGCAGCCAAGAGGAAGAGGTTCAGCCCCAGCATTTT. It translates to CASSQEEEVQPQHF.

This clonotype was seen a few times. J is TRBJ2-5 and V is TRBV6-4; D call uncertain. V was cut by 0 bases and J by 2 bases, with 25 bases left in between. The CDR3 has 20 residues. Germline V gene data show CDR1 as MRHNA and CDR2 as SNTAGT. Written as DNA, the CDR3 is TGTGCCAGCAGTGACTCAGGTTCCTCCCCGCCCCATTTCTTACAAGAGACCCAGTACTTC. This sequence encodes CASSDSGSSPPHFLQETQYF.

The chain is built from TRBV7-2 and TRBJ1-5, with 10 bases that match TRBD1. V dropped 2 bases and J dropped 4; count of bases not matched to a gene: 5. Germline values: CDR1 SGHTA, CDR2 FQGNSA. This CDR3 comprises 16 residues. The CDR3 nucleotides read TGTGCCAGCAGCTTACACGGGACAGGGGTGAATCAGCCCCAGCATTTT. It yields the protein CASSLHGTGVNQPQHF.

The gene calls are TRBV20-1 and TRBJ2-1; 11 positions agree with TRBD2. CDR1 is DFQATT and CDR2 is SNEGSKA in the germline V gene (reference sequence). V gave up 0 bases and J gave up 7 bases; unmatched junction bases: 5. This CDR3 has 15 residues. The CDR3 nucleotides read TGCAGTGCTAGAGATAAGGGACTAGCGGTTAATGAGCAGTTCTTC. Its translation: CSARDKGLAVNEQFF.

The V call is TRBV5-6, the J call TRBJ1-1; D gene ambiguous. V lost 4 bases, J lost 10 bases, and 17 bases lay in between. This CDR3 spans 13 amino acids. Germline V CDR1 and CDR2: SGHDT, YYEEEE. This chain's CDR3 is CASSLRERPGAFF. CDR3 sequence (DNA): TGTGCCAGCAGCCTACGCGAAAGGCCAGGAGCTTTCTTT.

The sample holds a few counts of this clonotype. This sequence joins TRBV27 and TRBJ2-7; D is uncertain. Germline CDR1 MNHEY, CDR2 SMNVEV (reference sequence). V shed 5 bases and J shed 0 bases, with 8 bases lying between them. This CDR3 is built from 13 residues. The CDR3, as DNA: TGTGCCAGCAGTCAAAGGAGCTCCTACGAGCAGTACTTC. Protein: CASSQRSSYEQYF.

The chain recombines TRBV7-9 with TRBJ2-3; 14 bases fit TRBD2. Trimming at V came to 5 bases and at J to 6 bases, leaving 4 bases not matched to a gene. This CDR3 region has 15 residues. Germline V gene sequence: CDR1 SEHNR, CDR2 FQNEAQ (reference sequence). The CDR3 loop is CASSLGTSGSDTQYF. CDR3 nucleotide sequence: TGTGCCAGCAGCCTAGGGACTAGCGGGAGTGATACGCAGTATTTT. Full variable domain (rest looked up from reference TRBV7-9 and TRBJ2-3): DTGVSQNPRHKITKRGQNVTFRCDPISEHNRLYWYRQTLGQGPEFLTYFQNEAQLEKSRLLSDRFSAERPKGSFSTLEIQRTEQGDSAMYLCASSLGTSGSDTQYFGPGTRLTVL.

This clonotype was seen a few times. The J gene is TRBJ2-5, the V gene TRBV12-3 or TRBV12-4, with TRBD1 matching 7 bases. This CDR3 is built from 14 residues. Trimming cost V 3 bases and J 5 bases; bases outside gene matches: 6. The DNA of the CDR3 is TGTGCCAGCAGTTTCGAGGGGGCCGGGGAGACCCAGTACTTC. Translated, it gives CASSFEGAGETQYF.

The rearrangement links TRBV7-9 to TRBJ2-2; 8 nucleotides match TRBD2. From germline, CDR1 is SEHNR and CDR2 FQNEAQ (reference sequence). J lost 7 bases, V lost 5 bases, and 9 bases had no gene match. The CDR3 length is 15 residues. The CDR3 DNA is TGTGCCAGCAGCAAACCGGGAGGGCCCAACGGGGAGCTGTTTTTT. This translates into CASSKPGGPNGELFF. Full variable domain (outside the CDR3, taken from reference TRBV7-9 and TRBJ2-2): DTGVSQNPRHKITKRGQNVTFRCDPISEHNRLYWYRQTLGQGPEFLTYFQNEAQLEKSRLLSDRFSAERPKGSFSTLEIQRTEQGDSAMYLCASSKPGGPNGELFFGEGSRLTVL.

This clonotype is medium-sized in the sample. V and J are TRBV12-3 or TRBV12-4 and TRBJ2-1; 7 bases agree with TRBD2. This CDR3 comprises 19 residues. With V trimmed by 1 base and J by 4 bases, 16 bases remained unmatched. CDR3 sequence (DNA): TGTGCCAGCAGTTTAGTCCCCGCGGGAGCCCCCACACAGTACAATGAGCAGTTCTTC. Its protein is CASSLVPAGAPTQYNEQFF.

V and J are TRBV28 and TRBJ2-7, with a possible D match to TRBD1 (6 bases). Deletions cut 6 bases from V and 2 bases from J, with 14 bases between. This CDR3 region has 14 residues. Germline V gene lookup returns CDR1 MDHEN and CDR2 SYDVKM. CDR3 residues: CASSPWAGAYEQYF. DNA of the CDR3: TGTGCCAGCAGCCCCTGGGCAGGGGCCTACGAGCAGTACTTC. Drawing the rest from reference TRBV28 and TRBJ2-7, the complete variable domain is DVKVTQSSRYLVKRTGEKVFLECVQDMDHENMFWYRQDPGLGLRLIYFSYDVKMKEKGDIPEGYSVSREKKERFSLILESASTNQTSMYLCASSPWAGAYEQYFGPGTRLTVT.

This clonotype was detected only a few times. The rearrangement uses TRBV4-1 and TRBJ2-1; D remains unclear. Trimming removed 0 bases from V and 6 bases from J, with 15 bases in between. The CDR3 spans 16 residues. Germline V CDR1 and CDR2: MGHRA, YSYEKL. The chain's CDR3 is CASSQDGTDLVNEQFF. DNA of the CDR3: TGCGCCAGCAGCCAAGACGGAACTGACCTGGTCAATGAGCAGTTCTTC.

This clonotype has ten or more counts. CDR3 sequence: CSVDWGVRSNEQFF. The CDR3 region has the DNA TGCAGCGTAGACTGGGGAGTCCGGTCCAATGAGCAGTTCTTC. The J gene is TRBJ2-1, the V gene TRBV29-1, with D possibly TRBD2 on 5 matching bases. V lost 6 bases, J lost 6 bases, and 18 bases lay in between. The CDR3 runs 14 residues. Germline CDR1 reads SQVTM; CDR2 reads ANQGSEA.

This clonotype occurred a few times. The chain uses TRBV12-3 or TRBV12-4 and TRBJ1-3; no definite D call. V was pared by 1 base and J by 2 bases, with 6 bases between. The length of the CDR3 is 14 residues. CDR3 amino acids: CASSLGLTGNTIYF. The DNA of the CDR3 is TGTGCCAGCAGTTTAGGCCTCACTGGAAACACCATATATTTT.

This clonotype was detected only a few times. This chain joins TRBV5-5 and TRBJ2-7; D perhaps matches TRBD1 (5 bases). The V end was cut by 4 bases, the J end by 1 base, with 15 bases between. CDR1 and CDR2 from the germline V gene are SGHKS and YYEKEE (reference sequence). CDR3 length: 15 residues. The CDR3 loop is CASSPPDRESYEQYF. The CDR3 coding sequence is TGTGCCAGCAGCCCGCCAGACAGAGAATCCTACGAGCAGTACTTC.

The chain carries TRBV28 and TRBJ2-7; TRBD2 might be the D (5 bases). Germline V gene sequence: CDR1 MDHEN, CDR2 SYDVKM. The CDR3 consists of 14 residues. Trimming left V 4 bases short and J 1 base short, with 11 bases between. In DNA, the CDR3 is TGTGCCAGCAGTTCCACGGGATCTTCCTACGAGCAGTACTTC. It yields the protein CASSSTGSSYEQYF.

The V gene is TRBV29-1, the J gene TRBJ1-2; D is ambiguous. This CDR3 is built from 10 residues. V gave up 3 bases and J gave up 4 bases, with 3 bases separating them. The germline CDR1 and CDR2 sequences are SQVTM and ANQGSEA. CDR3 in amino acids: CSVDTYGYTF. The CDR3 nucleotides are TGCAGCGTTGACACCTATGGCTACACCTTC.

This clonotype has only a few counts. The chain links TRBV28 to TRBJ2-1; D is uncertain. Germline CDR1 reads MDHEN; CDR2 reads SYDVKM. The CDR3 extends over 13 amino acids. With 7 bases removed from V and 5 bases from J, the gap between germline ends came to 12 bases. In nucleotides, the CDR3 is TGTGCCAGCATGGAGCCGATGAACAATGAGCAGTTCTTC. This translates into CASMEPMNNEQFF. Based on the CDR3 plus reference TRBV28 and TRBJ2-1, the full variable domain is DVKVTQSSRYLVKRTGEKVFLECVQDMDHENMFWYRQDPGLGLRLIYFSYDVKMKEKGDIPEGYSVSREKKERFSLILESASTNQTSMYLCASMEPMNNEQFFGPGTRLTVL.

This clonotype was seen at least ten times. The chain carries TRBV5-1 and TRBJ2-7, with D possibly TRBD2 on 6 matching bases. The CDR3 runs to 15 residues. The germline gives CDR1 SGHRS, CDR2 YFSETQ. Between the trimmed V and J ends, which lost 4 bases and 2 bases, there was a span of 16 bases. The CDR3 DNA reads as TGCGCCAGCAGCGGGGGACTGGGGAGCACCTACGAGCAGTACTTC. This gives the protein CASSGGLGSTYEQYF. The full variable domain, in which reference TRBV5-1 and TRBJ2-7 provide the parts outside the CDR3, is KAGVTQTPRYLIKTRGQQVTLSCSPISGHRSVSWYQQTPGQGLQFLFEYFSETQRNKGNFPGRFSGRQFSNSRSEMNVSTLELGDSALYLCASSGGLGSTYEQYFGPGTRLTVT.

This chain connects TRBV20-1 to TRBJ2-6; the match to TRBD1 covers 9 bases. The CDR3 consists of 16 residues. J lost 3 bases, V lost 6 bases, and 9 bases had no gene match. Germline V gives CDR1 DFQATT, CDR2 SNEGSKA (reference sequence). The CDR3 loop reads CSAPRDRVYGANVLTF. CDR3 bases: TGCAGTGCGCCCCGGGACAGGGTTTATGGGGCCAACGTCCTGACTTTC.

This chain uses TRBV7-9 with TRBJ2-1, with 10 positions matching TRBD2. V shed 5 bases, J shed 2 bases, and the junction held 9 bases outside the gene matches. CDR3 length: 17 amino acids. The germline V gene encodes CDR1 SEHNR and CDR2 FQNEAQ (reference sequence). The CDR3 sequence is CASSGGRLAGAYNEQFF. Here the CDR3 DNA reads TGTGCCAGCAGCGGAGGCCGCCTAGCGGGGGCCTACAATGAGCAGTTCTTC.